The 31 T cell receptor beta chains given below trace back to one sample, sequenced in a study of shared clonotypes between healthy human individuals. Terminally differentiated effector memory CD45RA+ cells were excluded from the naive CD8 cells, which were CD45RO-negative and positively selected for CCR7. The table came from immunoSEQ multiplex PCR; TCRdb's copy has only in-frame clones and leaves some out. The sample shows around 2,000,000 clones, 85% to 95% of them seen only once. Sequences were obtained from naive CD8+ T cells sorted from blood. The receptor source for this set is a man younger than 35 in good health.

In nucleotides, the CDR3 is TGCGCCAGCAGTGAGAAGGACGTAAGCTATGGCTACACCTTC. Protein product: CASSEKDVSYGYTF. This sequence joins TRBV10-1 and TRBJ1-2; D remains unclear. The V gene's germline CDR1 is WNHNN and CDR2 SYGVQD (reference sequence). V lost 2 bases and J 4 bases, leaving 11 bases between the germline ends. This CDR3 spans 14 amino acids.

The rearrangement links TRBV10-3 to TRBJ1-2, with 8 bases matching TRBD1. Germline V gene sequence: CDR1 ENHRY, CDR2 SYGVKD. The trim removed 6 bases at V and 1 base at J, leaving 10 bases unmatched. The CDR3 length is 16 residues. The CDR3 DNA reads as TGTGCCATCAGGTTGGACAGGGCAGAATATAACTATGGCTACACCTTC. It translates to CAIRLDRAEYNYGYTF.

This clone appeared a single time. The CDR3: CASSQGKSSYNEQFF. Written as DNA, the CDR3 is TGCGCCAGCAGCCAAGGAAAGAGCTCCTACAATGAGCAGTTCTTC. The V and J genes are TRBV4-3 and TRBJ2-1; unclear D gene. The length of the CDR3 is 15 residues. V lost 1 base, J lost 0 bases, and 7 bases lay in between. The V gene's germline CDR1 is LGHNA and CDR2 YSLEER.

The chain combines TRBV2 with TRBJ1-1, with 8 nucleotides matching TRBD1. Per the germline V gene, CDR1 is SNHLY and CDR2 is FYNNEI. The CDR3 has 15 amino acids. Losses at the gene ends were 3 bases for V and 0 bases for J; bases not matched to a gene: 3. CDR3 protein: CASSDPGGLNTEAFF. CDR3 bases: TGTGCCAGCAGTGATCCAGGGGGCCTGAACACTGAAGCTTTCTTT.

This clone was recorded a few times. This chain connects TRBV7-2 to TRBJ2-3; TRBD1 is a possible D gene (5 bases). The CDR3 loop spans 15 amino acids. Germline CDR1 reads SGHTA; CDR2 reads FQGNSA. The V gene lost 1 base and the J gene lost 2 bases, with 10 bases spanning the gap. The CDR3 sequence is CASSLVGRVTDTQYF. In DNA form, the CDR3 reads TGTGCCAGCAGCTTAGTGGGCAGGGTCACAGATACGCAGTATTTT.

This chain links TRBV15 with TRBJ1-5; D not certain. The V end was cut by 0 bases, the J end by 4 bases, with 7 bases between. CDR1 and CDR2 (germline): LNHNV, YYDKDF (reference sequence). The CDR3 length is 14 residues. CDR3 residues: CATSRDLLNQPQHF. CDR3 DNA: TGTGCCACCAGCAGAGATTTGTTAAATCAGCCCCAGCATTTT.

This clone came up a few times. Other DNA variants within this sample encode the same CDR3. The rearrangement links TRBV4-3 to TRBJ2-7, with 11 bases aligning to TRBD2. The CDR3 extends over 15 amino acids. The germline V gene has CDR1 LGHNA and CDR2 YSLEER. The V segment lost 3 bases and the J segment 0 bases; nucleotides outside the gene matches: 1. The CDR3 protein is CASSQGLADSYEQYF. CDR3 bases: TGCGCCAGCAGCCAGGGACTAGCGGACTCCTACGAGCAGTACTTC.

J is TRBJ1-5 and V is TRBV10-1, with D possibly being TRBD1 (6 bases). Germline CDR1 WNHNN, CDR2 SYGVQD (reference sequence). Trimming shortened V by 3 bases and J by 1 base, and 16 bases separated the two germline ends. This CDR3 has 17 amino acids. The CDR3 sequence: CASSDSTGLRSNQPQHF. CDR3 coding DNA: TGCGCCAGCAGTGACTCTACAGGGTTGCGAAGCAATCAGCCCCAGCATTTT.

The CDR3 sequence: CASSPGTLQLETQYF. CDR3 nucleotides: TGTGCCAGCAGCCCAGGGACTTTGCAGTTAGAGACCCAGTACTTC. The V gene is TRBV9, the J gene TRBJ2-5; TRBD2 is a possible D gene (6 bases). Germline V CDR1 and CDR2: SGDLS, YYNGEE. Trimming removed 4 bases from V and 4 bases from J, with 17 bases in between. The CDR3 runs 15 residues.

This clone came up once. The chain employs TRBV7-9 and TRBJ2-1, with 7 positions matching TRBD2. The junction had 11 bases not matched to a gene; V was cut back by 7 bases and J by 8 bases. Per the germline V gene, CDR1 is SEHNR and CDR2 is FQNEAQ (reference sequence). CDR3 length: 14 amino acids. In DNA form, the CDR3 reads TGTGCCAGCATCTCACCGAGCGGGATCGATGAGCAGTTCTTC. This translates into CASISPSGIDEQFF.

This clone is a singleton in its sample. This chain links TRBV10-2 with TRBJ1-6; D remains unclear. CDR1 is WSHSY and CDR2 is SAAADI in the germline V gene. V was shortened by 7 bases and J by 0 bases, with 10 bases between the two germline ends. The CDR3 sequence is 15 residues long. The CDR3 is CASMKRHSYNSPLHF. CDR3 nucleotides: TGCGCCAGCATGAAGCGACACTCCTATAATTCACCCCTCCACTTT.

A word on this clone: Distinct nucleotide sequences in the sample also encode this CDR3. The V call is TRBV27, the J call TRBJ2-7; 10 positions match TRBD1. The CDR3 length is 16 residues. CDR1 MNHEY and CDR2 SMNVEV come from the germline V gene (reference sequence). V lost 0 bases, J lost 6 bases, and 8 bases stayed unmatched. The DNA of the CDR3 is TGTGCCAGCAGTTTATCTCCCGGGACAGGGGAAGTCGAGCAGTACTTC. This encodes CASSLSPGTGEVEQYF.

The J gene is TRBJ2-2, the V gene TRBV6-5; D gene unclear. The length of the CDR3 is 13 residues. The V gene's germline CDR1 is MNHEY and CDR2 SVGAGI. V lost 2 bases and J lost 4, with 5 bases in between. The CDR3 region has the DNA TGTGCCAGCAGTTACACAGCCACCGGGGAGCTGTTTTTT. Translation gives CASSYTATGELFF.

The CDR3 nucleotides are TGTGCCAGCAGTTTAATTCGGGAGGCCGAGCAGTACTTC. This gives the protein CASSLIREAEQYF. The chain joins TRBV27 to TRBJ2-7, with 7 bases matching TRBD2. V lost 2 bases, J lost 6 bases, and 4 bases stayed unmatched. This CDR3 has 13 residues. From germline, CDR1 is MNHEY and CDR2 SMNVEV (reference sequence).

The gene calls are TRBV2 and TRBJ2-5; 11 positions agree with TRBD2. Germline CDR1 reads SNHLY; CDR2 reads FYNNEI. The trim removed 5 bases at V and 3 bases at J, leaving 5 bases unmatched. This CDR3 contains 15 residues. In DNA form, the CDR3 reads TGTGCCAGCAGTACCCTAGCGGGGGGAGAAGAGACCCAGTACTTC. It codes for CASSTLAGGEETQYF.

This sequence joins TRBV5-5 and TRBJ2-7; 7 bases are a match to TRBD1. CDR1 is SGHKS, CDR2 YYEKEE, per germline (reference sequence). The CDR3 runs to 15 residues. V dropped 4 bases and J dropped 1; count of bases not matched to a gene: 8. CDR3 residues: CASSHGTEFSYEQYF. The CDR3 DNA is TGTGCCAGCAGCCACGGGACAGAATTTTCCTACGAGCAGTACTTC.

The chain carries TRBV11-2 and TRBJ2-2, with a tentative D call TRBD2 (6 bases). With 3 bases removed from V and 8 bases from J, the gap between germline ends came to 16 bases. This CDR3 contains 15 residues. CDR1 is SGHAT, CDR2 FQNNGV, per germline. The CDR3 DNA reads as TGTGCCAGCAGCTTCTTAATAGGGGAGGTGGGGGAGCTGTTTTTT. This encodes CASSFLIGEVGELFF. The full variable domain, its missing parts supplied by reference TRBV11-2 and TRBJ2-2, is EAGVAQSPRYKIIEKRQSVAFWCNPISGHATLYWYQQILGQGPKLLIQFQNNGVVDDSQLPKDRFSAERLKGVDSTLKIQPAKLEDSAVYLCASSFLIGEVGELFFGEGSRLTVL.

V and J are TRBV25-1 and TRBJ1-1; maybe TRBD1 (6 bases). The CDR3 runs 13 residues. Germline V gene sequence: CDR1 MGHDK, CDR2 SYGVNS. V lost 5 bases and J 3 bases, leaving 10 bases between the germline ends. In nucleotides, the CDR3 is TGTGCCAGCAGTCCCGGGGGCTACACTGAAGCTTTCTTT. Protein sequence: CASSPGGYTEAFF. The full variable domain, its missing parts supplied by reference TRBV25-1 and TRBJ1-1, is EADIYQTPRYLVIGTGKKITLECSQTMGHDKMYWYQQDPGMELHLIHYSYGVNSTEKGDLSSESTVSRIRTEHFPLTLESARPSHTSQYLCASSPGGYTEAFFGQGTRLTVV.

This clone was recorded only once. This chain uses TRBV19 with TRBJ1-1; no definite D call. CDR3 length: 15 amino acids. With 0 bases removed from V and 4 bases from J, the gap between germline ends came to 12 bases. The germline gives CDR1 LNHDA, CDR2 SQIVND (reference sequence). The CDR3, as DNA: TGTGCCAGTAGTATAGACGGAATCGGCGCCACTGAAGCTTTCTTT. Translating gives CASSIDGIGATEAFF.

This clone was recorded once. This sequence joins TRBV27 and TRBJ1-2; tentatively, D is TRBD1 (5 bases). This CDR3 has 13 residues. Between the trimmed V and J ends, which lost 7 bases and 9 bases, there was a span of 18 bases. Germline V gene data show CDR1 as MNHEY and CDR2 as SMNVEV (reference sequence). The CDR3 nucleotides read TGTGCCAGCACCCCCTCTGCAGGGAGTAGCTACACCTTC. Its translation is CASTPSAGSSYTF.

Written as DNA, the CDR3 is TGTGCTAGTGCCTTCTCAGTGGAGAGGGACGAGCAGTACTTC. Translated, it gives CASAFSVERDEQYF. This chain uses TRBV12-5 with TRBJ2-7; D is perhaps TRBD2 (5 bases). Germline assignment: CDR1 LGHNT and CDR2 FRNRAP. The CDR3 consists of 14 residues. V was pared by 7 bases and J by 5 bases, with 18 bases between.

The V and J genes are TRBV6-4 and TRBJ1-2; D not resolved. V lost 2 bases to trimming and J lost 8 bases, with 15 bases between them. CDR3 length equals 14 residues. Germline values: CDR1 MRHNA, CDR2 SNTAGT. In nucleotides, the CDR3 is TGTGCCAGCAGTGACGGCCCGTCCTTAAGCGGCTACACCTTC. Its translation is CASSDGPSLSGYTF.

This clone showed up just a few times. This chain links TRBV30 with TRBJ2-7; 7 bases align to TRBD1. This CDR3 region has 13 residues. After removal of 2 bases from V and 5 bases from J, the junction contained 6 bases not matched to a gene. Germline assignment: CDR1 GTSNPN and CDR2 SVGIG (reference sequence). The CDR3 sequence: CAWSLDRANEQYF. As DNA, the CDR3 is TGTGCCTGGAGTTTAGACAGGGCTAACGAGCAGTACTTC.

Comments on this clone: The same CDR3 can be traced to other DNA sequences in this sample. The chain has TRBV9 and TRBJ2-1; D might be TRBD2 (6 bases). Germline V gene lookup returns CDR1 SGDLS and CDR2 YYNGEE. The length of the CDR3 is 15 residues. Trimming pared 4 bases from V and 2 bases from J, leaving 13 bases between. In nucleotides, the CDR3 is TGTGCCAGCAGCCCCATTAGCGGACCCTACAATGAGCAGTTCTTC. Protein sequence: CASSPISGPYNEQFF.

A single count supports this clone. The V gene is TRBV12-5, the J gene TRBJ1-5; D may be TRBD1 (5 bases). Per germline, CDR1 LGHNT and CDR2 FRNRAP. The length of the CDR3 is 17 residues. Between the trimmed V and J ends, which lost 3 bases and 4 bases, there was a span of 19 bases. The CDR3 region is CASGFRLGRVPNQPQHF. As DNA, the CDR3 is TGTGCTAGTGGTTTCCGTTTGGGCAGGGTCCCAAATCAGCCCCAGCATTTT.

The chain joins TRBV10-3 to TRBJ1-1; perhaps TRBD1 as D (5 bases). The CDR3 contains 17 residues. V was clipped by 1 base and J by 1 base, with 16 bases between them. CDR1 and CDR2 (germline): ENHRY, SYGVKD. As DNA, the CDR3 is TGTGCCATCAGTGAGTTTTGGGGGGAAAAGGAGAACACTGAAGCTTTCTTT. Its protein is CAISEFWGEKENTEAFF.

This chain joins TRBV10-3 and TRBJ2-7, with D unclear. This CDR3 contains 15 residues. Germline V gene data show CDR1 as ENHRY and CDR2 as SYGVKD. The germline V and J ends were trimmed by 5 bases and 2 bases, with 16 bases remaining between them. CDR3 sequence (DNA): TGTGCCATCAGTCACCTCAATACCGGCGCCTACGAGCAGTACTTC. Protein sequence: CAISHLNTGAYEQYF.

V and J are TRBV7-6 and TRBJ2-7; D is undetermined. Trimming took off 5 bases at V and 3 bases at J, with 11 bases between the two ends. Germline-derived CDR1 and CDR2 are SGHVS and FNYEAQ. The CDR3 is made up of 13 amino acids. CDR3 sequence: CASSPEAYYEQYF. DNA of the CDR3: TGTGCCAGCAGCCCAGAGGCTTACTACGAGCAGTACTTC.

This chain links TRBV2 with TRBJ2-7; possible D gene TRBD1, 5 bases. V lost 6 bases and J lost 3, with 12 bases in between. The CDR3 contains 13 residues. Germline assignment: CDR1 SNHLY and CDR2 FYNNEI. CDR3 bases: TGTGCCAGCAGCTCTATTGACAGCTACGAGCAGTACTTC. It is translated as CASSSIDSYEQYF.

V gene TRBV11-2 combines with J gene TRBJ2-5, with D unresolved. The CDR3 loop spans 17 amino acids. Germline CDR1 is SGHAT and CDR2 is FQNNGV. V was shortened by 3 bases and J by 2 bases, with 19 bases between the two germline ends. CDR3 sequence reads: CASSFPGAVGYQETQYF. The CDR3 DNA is TGTGCCAGCAGCTTCCCCGGAGCAGTAGGCTATCAAGAGACCCAGTACTTC.

This rearrangement joins TRBV4-1 to TRBJ1-1, with TRBD1 as a possible D gene (5 bases). V shed 4 bases and J shed 0 bases, with 6 bases lying between them. Germline assignment: CDR1 MGHRA and CDR2 YSYEKL. The CDR3 covers 13 residues. CDR3 protein: CASSPDMNTEAFF. The CDR3 DNA reads TGCGCCAGCAGCCCGGACATGAACACTGAAGCTTTCTTT.